This T cell receptor (beta chain) was recovered during a study (dated by TCRdb to between 2021 and 2024). General findings and caveats noted by the study authors: According to the authors, more investigation is needed, including longitudinal sampling and evaluation of a control group.

TCR beta chain repertoires were profiled by survey-level sequencing on the immunoSEQ platform. For the original study's pipeline: CDR3 amino acid length spectratypes and V-J pairing frequencies were compared, and repertoire diversity was measured with the inverse Simpson index. TCR beta CDR3 sequences were matched against VDJdb to annotate clonotypes specific to SARS-CoV-2, CMV, influenza A and EBV. The immuneACCESS repertoire file appears here via TCRdb, limited to in-frame rearrangements. These files lack a portion of the clones; in checked studies, under half of the deficit traces to unresolved V genes, and the cause of the others is not known. That table furnishes V, J and clone size, whereas the DNA furnished D and trimming. Here the sample has about 68,000 clones; about 94% occur a single time. The ten largest clones add up to approximately 4.4% of the sample. PBMCs were isolated from peripheral blood, and genomic DNA from unsorted PBMCs was used for TCR beta sequencing.

From the germline V gene, CDR1 is MDHEN and CDR2 is SYDVKM. Trimming takes 3 bases from V and 2 bases from J, and the germline ends sit 10 bases apart. The CDR3 starts with the cysteine, ends with the phenylalanine, and has 15 residues. Only CDR3 DNA remains: 45 bases, in frame from the first base. A word on this clone: No cognate antigen has been identified for it. No quality values exist for individual bases; no much larger clone is one base distant.

The sequenced sample was PBMCs. The sequence was collected from a man aged 35 to 55 with rheumatoid arthritis. Here the chain combines TRBV28 and TRBJ2-2; the D gene assignment is ambiguous. The CDR3 protein sequence reads: CASSFIGFNTGELFF. Here is the DNA: TGTGCCAGCAGTTTTATCGGGTTCAACACCGGGGAGCTGTTTTTT.